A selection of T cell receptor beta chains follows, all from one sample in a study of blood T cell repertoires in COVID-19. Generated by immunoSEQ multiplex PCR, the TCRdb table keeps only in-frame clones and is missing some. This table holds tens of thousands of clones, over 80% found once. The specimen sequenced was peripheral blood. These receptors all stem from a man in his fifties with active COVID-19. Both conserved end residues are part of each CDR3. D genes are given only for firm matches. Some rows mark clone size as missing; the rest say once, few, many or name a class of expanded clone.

TGCGCCAGCAGCTCATTACCGGGACAGGGCCACGAGCAGTACTTC | CASSSLPGQGHEQYF | TRBD1 | TRBJ2-7 | NA | TRBV5-1
TGTGCCAGCAGCTATCATTCCCGGGACAGGGACTATGGCTACACCTTC | CASSYHSRDRDYGYTF | TRBD1 | TRBJ1-2 | many | TRBV11-3
TGTGCCAGCAGTTTATGGCAGACTGAAGCTTTCTTT | CASSLWQTEAFF | NA | TRBJ1-1 | NA | TRBV28
TGTGCCAGCAGCCAATTCCGGGACATGACCTATGGCTACACCTTC | CASSQFRDMTYGYTF | NA | TRBJ1-2 | NA | TRBV5-4
TGTGCCAGTAGTACCTCTAGCGGGCTAGCGGGATTCACGAACACCGGGGAGCTGTTTTTT | CASSTSSGLAGFTNTGELFF | TRBD2 | TRBJ2-2 | NA | TRBV19
TGCGCCAGCAGCCCCCGACAGGGTCGGGCTGAAGAGACCCAGTACTTC | CASSPRQGRAEETQYF | TRBD1 | TRBJ2-5 | NA | TRBV4-3
TGTGCCAGCAGCGAGAGGGGACTAGCGGGAGAAACTGCCGGGGAGCTGTTTTTT | CASSERGLAGETAGELFF | TRBD2 | TRBJ2-2 | NA | TRBV9
TGTGCCAGTAGTTCAGGGACTAGCGGCCAGAGCTCCTACAATGAGCAGTTCTTC | CASSSGTSGQSSYNEQFF | TRBD2 | TRBJ2-1 | NA | TRBV19
TGTGCCAGCAGTTACTATATCGCAGGGTTCACAGATACGCAGTATTTT | CASSYYIAGFTDTQYF | NA | TRBJ2-3 | NA | TRBV6-2/TRBV6-3
TGTGCCAGCTCTCCCTGGACAGGGGGAAGCTCCTATAATTCACCCCTCCACTTT | CASSPWTGGSSYNSPLHF | TRBD1 | TRBJ1-6 | NA | TRBV18
TGTGCCAGTAGTCCGCCCGCCCACCCGGGTTACACTGAAGCTTTCTTT | CASSPPAHPGYTEAFF | NA | TRBJ1-1 | NA | TRBV19
TGTGCCAGCTCACCCGACCGGGGTCCCAATCAGCCCCAGCATTTT | CASSPDRGPNQPQHF | NA | TRBJ1-5 | NA | TRBV18
TGCGCCAGCAGGGAATCTTGGACTAGCGCGTACGAGCAGTACTTC | CASRESWTSAYEQYF | TRBD2 | TRBJ2-7 | NA | TRBV4-1
TGTGCCAGTAGGGCGGAGGGAGGAGCTAGCAATCAGCCCCAGCATTTT | CASRAEGGASNQPQHF | NA | TRBJ1-5 | NA | TRBV19
TGTGCCAGCTCACCAGGTGGCGGGGGAGAGACCCAGTACTTC | CASSPGGGGETQYF | TRBD2 | TRBJ2-5 | NA | TRBV18
TGTGCCAGCAGCCCGACAGTGAATGGCTACACCTTC | CASSPTVNGYTF | NA | TRBJ1-2 | NA | TRBV7-9
TGTGCCAGCAGCCGGACAGGGAGCACTGAAGCTTTCTTT | CASSRTGSTEAFF | TRBD1 | TRBJ1-1 | NA | TRBV9
TGTGCCAGCAGTCCTTCCCTGGGACTAGGGTCCCTCTCCTACAATGAGCAGTTCTTC | CASSPSLGLGSLSYNEQFF | TRBD2 | TRBJ2-1 | few | TRBV28
TGTGCCAGTAGTATCTTCACGGGGGACGGGCTGAATCAGCCCCAGCATTTT | CASSIFTGDGLNQPQHF | NA | TRBJ1-5 | NA | TRBV19
TGCGCCAGCAGCTTACAGGGGACTAGCTCCTACAATGAGCAGTTCTTC | CASSLQGTSSYNEQFF | NA | TRBJ2-1 | NA | TRBV5-1
TGTGCCAGCAGCGTACTAGCGGGGGGGTGGGAGACCCAGTACTTC | CASSVLAGGWETQYF | TRBD2 | TRBJ2-5 | NA | TRBV7-2
TGTGCCAGCAGGAAAACACAGGGATACACTGAAGCTTTCTTT | CASRKTQGYTEAFF | NA | TRBJ1-1 | few | TRBV5-4
TGTGCCAGCAGTCAACTCTACGAGCAGTACTTC | CASSQLYEQYF | NA | TRBJ2-7 | few | TRBV5-8
TGTGCCAGCAGCCGAGGCGATTTTGCCGGCGGCGATGAGCAGTTCTTC | CASSRGDFAGGDEQFF | NA | TRBJ2-1 | few | TRBV7-9